This T cell receptor beta chain was captured in a study of blood T cell repertoires in COVID-19. Study information: Both acute and convalescent COVID-19 samples were obtained from the United States, Italy and Spain.

Only in-frame clones appear in the TCRdb table, and some are missing; sequencing was by immunoSEQ multiplex PCR. The repertoire holds about half a million clones, with approximately 85% as singletons. The CDR3 length is 13 residues. Germline V gene data show CDR1 as SGHTA and CDR2 as FQGTGA. V lost 5 bases and J 5 bases, leaving 12 bases between the germline ends. Source material: peripheral blood. This TCR was sampled from a human donor in a cohort sampled during active COVID-19. This chain connects TRBV7-3 to TRBJ1-1; D not resolved. The CDR3 nucleotides read TGTGCCAGCAGCCCTAAAGGCGGTACTGAAGCTTTCTTT. It specifies CASSPKGGTEAFF.